This section outlines one TCR beta chain sequence together with its context. The antigen remains undetermined. This sample is drawn from a study of monozygotic twins with inflammatory bowel disease. Overall study results and limits: A single strong IBD-associated signal or clonotype was not supported by the findings. Researchers were unable to tell different T cell subtypes apart.

The template was total RNA from whole blood, with no T cell sorting. Researchers ran eight separate cDNA reactions for each sample. TCRdb reanalyzed the 5' RACE reads, giving one entry per CDR3 protein sequence and no DNA. This repertoire includes approximately 150,000 distinct CDR3 sequences. Looked up from germline, CDR1 is DFQATT and CDR2 is SNEGSKA (reference sequence). The CDR3 runs to 17 residues. This sequence originates from a human donor with ulcerative colitis or Crohn's disease, or a healthy co-twin of an affected twin (not recorded which). Specimen: blood. The J gene is TRBJ1-3, the V gene TRBV20-1; TCRdb outputs TRBD1, but without DNA this stays unchecked. The CDR3: CSAPTTRDRGRGNTIYF.